This T cell receptor (beta chain) was sequenced for a study of T cell responses to AZD1222 COVID-19 vaccine. Produced via immunoSEQ multiplex PCR; TCRdb's table is partial and in-frame only. Among more than 70,000 clones listed, 90% were seen once. This TCR was recovered from an adult who received the AZD1222 COVID-19 vaccine. Sequencing was performed on peripheral blood, taken 28 days after the second AZD1222 dose.

The CDR3 loop reads CASSARDRPTKNIQYF. The DNA of the CDR3 is TGTGCCAGCAGTGCCCGGGACAGGCCAACCAAAAACATTCAGTACTTC. The J gene is TRBJ2-4, the V gene TRBV27, with TRBD1 matching 8 bases. CDR1 and CDR2 from the germline V gene are MNHEY and SMNVEV (reference sequence). The CDR3 spans 16 residues. The ends lost 5 bases at V and 2 bases at J; junction bases unmatched: 8.